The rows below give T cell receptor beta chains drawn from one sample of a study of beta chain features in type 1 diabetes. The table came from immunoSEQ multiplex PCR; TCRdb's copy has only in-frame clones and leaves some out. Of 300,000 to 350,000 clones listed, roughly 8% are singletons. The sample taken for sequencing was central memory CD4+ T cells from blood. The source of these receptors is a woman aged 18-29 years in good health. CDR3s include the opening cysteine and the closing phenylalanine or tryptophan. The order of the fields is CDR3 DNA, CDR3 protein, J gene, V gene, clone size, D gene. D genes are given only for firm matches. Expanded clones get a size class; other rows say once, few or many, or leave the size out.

TGCGCCAGCAGCTGGGAGTCCCAGGGTTATCACGAGCAGTACTTC	CASSWESQGYHEQYF	TRBJ2-7	TRBV5-1	many	-
TGCGCCAGCAGCCAAGGCCGAGGGCGGGGAGCCACAGATACGCAGTATTTT	CASSQGRGRGATDTQYF	TRBJ2-3	TRBV4-1	few	-
TGTGCCAGCTCGAGGGCTTCTCGGGAGACCCAGTACTTC	CASSRASRETQYF	TRBJ2-5	TRBV2	-	-
TGTGCCAGCAAGGGTAGCGGGAGTTCGGAGACCCAGTACTTC	CASKGSGSSETQYF	TRBJ2-5	TRBV2	few	TRBD2
TGTGCCAGCAGCTTAGGTGCGAACACCGGGGAGCTGTTTTTT	CASSLGANTGELFF	TRBJ2-2	TRBV7-2	few	-
TGTGCCAGCACCTTTAGGAGCAGGAGCTCCTACAATGAGCAGTTCTTC	CASTFRSRSSYNEQFF	TRBJ2-1	TRBV7-8	few	-
TGTGCCAGCAGTTCTAACGATGGCTACACCTTC	CASSSNDGYTF	TRBJ1-2	TRBV28	-	-
TGTGCCAGTAGCCTCCTCGGACTAGCTAGCACAGATACGCAGTATTTT	CASSLLGLASTDTQYF	TRBJ2-3	TRBV19	-	TRBD2
TGCAGTGTTCTAGCGTACGAGCAGTACTTC	CSVLAYEQYF	TRBJ2-7	TRBV20-1	many	-
TGCAGCGTTCTGACAGGGAACACTGAAGCTTTCTTT	CSVLTGNTEAFF	TRBJ1-1	TRBV29-1	few	-
TGTGCCAGCAGTGGGAGAACAAACAATGAGCAGTTCTTC	CASSGRTNNEQFF	TRBJ2-1	TRBV28	few	-
TGTGCCAGCAGCGTAGGGTCCCGGACTGAAGCTTTCTTT	CASSVGSRTEAFF	TRBJ1-1	TRBV9	few	-
TGTGCCACCAGGACTAGCGGTTCCTACGAGCAGTACTTC	CATRTSGSYEQYF	TRBJ2-7	TRBV10-3	-	TRBD2
TGTGCCATCAGTCCTGACAGGGCGAGAGGGGCCAACGTCCTGACTTTC	CAISPDRARGANVLTF	TRBJ2-6	TRBV10-3	medium-sized	TRBD1
TGTGCCAGCAGTCTAGCGGGAGGGAAGAATGAGCAGTTCTTC	CASSLAGGKNEQFF	TRBJ2-1	TRBV6-5	few	TRBD2
TGTGCCATCACGCAGGATCTAGGAAACACCATATATTTT	CAITQDLGNTIYF	TRBJ1-3	TRBV10-3	few	-
TGTGCCAGCAGTGAACAGGGGGCGACTGAAGCTTTCTTT	CASSEQGATEAFF	TRBJ1-1	TRBV6-1	few	TRBD1
TGCGCCAGCAGCCAGAACGGAGGGGGCCGGGAGACCCAGTACTTC	CASSQNGGGRETQYF	TRBJ2-5	TRBV7-2	-	-
TGTGCCAGCAGCTCCGGACAGGACTCTAGCAATCAGCCCCAGCATTTT	CASSSGQDSSNQPQHF	TRBJ1-5	TRBV7-9	-	TRBD1
TGTGCCAGCAGTCCCACCGGGACAGGGGCTTACAATGAGCAGTTCTTC	CASSPTGTGAYNEQFF	TRBJ2-1	TRBV28	-	TRBD1
TGTGCCAGCAGCCCGAAAAGATGGGACAGGGGGCAATACGAGCAGTACTTC	CASSPKRWDRGQYEQYF	TRBJ2-7	TRBV21-1	few	-
TGTGCCAGCAGCCGACCGGGACTAGCGGGAGAGACCCAGTACTTC	CASSRPGLAGETQYF	TRBJ2-5	TRBV7-2	-	TRBD2
TGTGCCAGCAGTGTGAGTGGGACAGGGCGGTTCAATGAGCAGTTCTTC	CASSVSGTGRFNEQFF	TRBJ2-1	TRBV2	-	TRBD1
TGTGCCAGCAGCTTAGCGCCAGGAAAAGAGCAGTTCTTC	CASSLAPGKEQFF	TRBJ2-1	TRBV7-2	many	-
TGTGCCAGCAGCCCCTTGGGGCAGGGACACACCGGGGAGCTGTTTTTT	CASSPLGQGHTGELFF	TRBJ2-2	TRBV7-3	few	-
TGTGCCAGCAGCTTGAGGGCCACTAGCGGGAGCTCCTACAATGAGCAGTTCTTC	CASSLRATSGSSYNEQFF	TRBJ2-1	TRBV5-4	-	TRBD2
TGTGCCATCACCGGTGGGGGCTGGACCGGGGAGCTGTTTTTT	CAITGGGWTGELFF	TRBJ2-2	TRBV6-5	few	-
TGCGCCAGCAGCCTAGACACCCAAGAGACCCAGTACTTC	CASSLDTQETQYF	TRBJ2-5	TRBV5-1	few	-
TGCAGTGCTAGTATTTCGGAGACCCAGTACTTC	CSASISETQYF	TRBJ2-5	TRBV20-1	-	-
TGTGCCAGTAGTATCTCCAGGGCAAAGTACTATGGCTACACCTTC	CASSISRAKYYGYTF	TRBJ1-2	TRBV19	few	-
TGTGCCAGCAGGCGGACTAGCGGGAGGGCAGATACGCAGTATTTT	CASRRTSGRADTQYF	TRBJ2-3	TRBV7-2	few	TRBD2
TGTGCCAGCAGCCAAGCTTCCGGGACTAGCGGGAGAAATGAGCAGTTCTTC	CASSQASGTSGRNEQFF	TRBJ2-1	TRBV7-3	-	TRBD2
TGCGCCAGCAGCCCGGGACAGGGGGGCTATGGCTACACCTTC	CASSPGQGGYGYTF	TRBJ1-2	TRBV5-1	few	TRBD1
TGTGCCAGCACCCTCACCGGGCAGGGTGGCTACACCTTC	CASTLTGQGGYTF	TRBJ1-2	TRBV7-8	-	-
TGTGCCAGTACAGGGGTGGATCAGCCCCAGCATTTT	CASTGVDQPQHF	TRBJ1-5	TRBV2	many	TRBD1
TGTGCCAGCAGTCTACTAGCGGGAGCGGTGCGGGAGACCCAGTACTTC	CASSLLAGAVRETQYF	TRBJ2-5	TRBV2	few	TRBD2
TGTGCCAGCAGCTTGTCTAGCTCTAGCTCCTACAATGAGCAGTTCTTC	CASSLSSSSSYNEQFF	TRBJ2-1	TRBV5-6	few	-
TGTGCCAGCAGTTCCAATAGCGGGAGGGCCTTCTTC	CASSSNSGRAFF	TRBJ2-1	TRBV28	few	TRBD2
TGTGCCAGCAGCTTCGCCAGGGACACCGGGGAGCTGTTTTTT	CASSFARDTGELFF	TRBJ2-2	TRBV7-9	-	-
TGTGCCAGCAGTTTCAGGCAGCATAGCAATCAGCCCCAGCATTTT	CASSFRQHSNQPQHF	TRBJ1-5	TRBV28	-	-
TGTGCTAGCAGCTTATATATCGGAGAAGCCTACGAGCAGTACTTC	CASSLYIGEAYEQYF	TRBJ2-7	TRBV7-7	few	-
TGTGCCAGCAGCTTAGTCTCCCTGGCGAACACCGGGGAGCTGTTTTTT	CASSLVSLANTGELFF	TRBJ2-2	TRBV7-2	-	-
TGTGCCAGCAGCCCTCGCGGGGAGACCCAGTACTTC	CASSPRGETQYF	TRBJ2-5	TRBV11-2	few	-
TGTGCCAGCAGTCTTAGATATAGCAATCAGCCCCAGCATTTT	CASSLRYSNQPQHF	TRBJ1-5	TRBV27	-	-
TGTGCCAGCAGTGCCGGGGAGCGGGTTGCAGATACGCAGTATTTT	CASSAGERVADTQYF	TRBJ2-3	TRBV2	many	-
TGCGCCAGCAGCAACGGACCAGTGGCAGATACGCAGTATTTT	CASSNGPVADTQYF	TRBJ2-3	TRBV5-1	few	-
TGTGCCAGCAGCCTGCCGGACTACCTGAACACCGGGGAGCTGTTTTTT	CASSLPDYLNTGELFF	TRBJ2-2	TRBV9	-	-
TGCGCCAGCAGCTTAACTAGCGGGGCCAGCTCCTACAATGAGCAGTTCTTC	CASSLTSGASSYNEQFF	TRBJ2-1	TRBV5-1	-	TRBD2
TGTGCCAGCAGCCAATTGGGACGAATCAATGAGCAGTTCTTC	CASSQLGRINEQFF	TRBJ2-1	TRBV14	-	-
TGCAGCGCTGCTGACAGCTCTGGGGCCAACGTCCTGACTTTC	CSAADSSGANVLTF	TRBJ2-6	TRBV29-1	few	-
TGTGCCAGCAGTTTCACACAGTCTTATGGCTACACCTTC	CASSFTQSYGYTF	TRBJ1-2	TRBV6-5	few	-
TGTGCCAGCAGCCAAGTGGTTTTAACTAACTCCCCCTCTAGTTACAATGAGCAGTTCTTC	CASSQVVLTNSPSSYNEQFF	TRBJ2-1	TRBV4-2	-	-
TGTGCCAGCAGCCCAGGGTCCATAGGACCCTACGAGCAGTACTTC	CASSPGSIGPYEQYF	TRBJ2-7	TRBV28	few	-
TGTGCCAGCAGTCGGGGCGGGACACTCGGAAACACCATATATTTT	CASSRGGTLGNTIYF	TRBJ1-3	TRBV27	few	-
TGCGCCAGCAGCCAAGACCTCAGAGAGACCCAGTACTTC	CASSQDLRETQYF	TRBJ2-5	TRBV4-3	many	-
TGTGCCAGCGGCGAGGGGAATCAGCCCCAGCATTTT	CASGEGNQPQHF	TRBJ1-5	TRBV9	few	-
TGTGCCAGCAGTGACTCCGGGACTAGCGGCAATGAGCAGTTCTTC	CASSDSGTSGNEQFF	TRBJ2-1	TRBV2	-	TRBD2
TGTGCCAGCACCAAAGGACAGAACTACGAGCAGTACTTC	CASTKGQNYEQYF	TRBJ2-7	TRBV6-5	few	-
TGCGCCAGCAGCCAAGCGCTAGCGGGCCAAAACATTCAGTACTTC	CASSQALAGQNIQYF	TRBJ2-4	TRBV5-4	-	TRBD2